This paragraph reports one T cell receptor beta chain. Researchers prepared the TRB cDNA libraries using 5' RACE with UMI labels. TCRdb reprocessed the 5' RACE reads; each CDR3 protein has one entry and no DNA is given. The sample includes approximately 83,000 distinct CDR3 sequences. This entry comes from a study of CXCR3-negative and CXCR3-positive naive CD8 T cells. This CDR3 has 13 residues. Germline V gene lookup returns CDR1 SQVTM and CDR2 ANQGSEA. This chain links TRBV29-1 with TRBJ2-2. The sequenced sample was naive CXCR3- CD8+ T cells from blood. Subset denoted: CD45RO-CCR7+CD27+CD95- naive CD8+ T cells lacking CXCR3 (TNR3-). The receptor comes from a human donor in good health. Some clones in this sample may be carry-over from other donors' samples. The CDR3: CSVEVGNTGELFF.